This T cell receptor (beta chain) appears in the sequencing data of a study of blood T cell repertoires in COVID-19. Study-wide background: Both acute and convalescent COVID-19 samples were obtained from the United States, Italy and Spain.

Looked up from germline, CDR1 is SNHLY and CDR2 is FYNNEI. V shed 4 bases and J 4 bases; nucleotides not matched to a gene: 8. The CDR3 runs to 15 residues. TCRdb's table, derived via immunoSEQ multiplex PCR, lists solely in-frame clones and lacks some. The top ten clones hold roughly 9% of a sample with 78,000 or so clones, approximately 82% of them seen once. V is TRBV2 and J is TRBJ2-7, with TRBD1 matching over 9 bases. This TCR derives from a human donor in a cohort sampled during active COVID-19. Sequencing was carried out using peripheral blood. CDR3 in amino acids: CASSALQGARYEQYF. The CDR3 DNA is TGTGCCAGCAGTGCCCTACAGGGGGCAAGGTACGAGCAGTACTTC.